The present TCR beta chain was sequenced within a study of molecular identifiers for immune sequencing clone quantification. This clonotype was counted a single time. Per the germline V gene, CDR1 is LNHDA and CDR2 is SQIVND (reference sequence). The CDR3 is 14 amino acids. V was clipped by 5 bases and J by 1 base, with 10 bases between them. TCRdb fed the PCR reads into MiXCR, producing one record per CDR3 protein. The sample shows some 320,000 distinct CDR3 sequences, 20% to 25% of them seen only once. The origin of this receptor is a human donor in good health. Some libraries in this study had Jurkat cell RNA spiked in. The source material was naive CD8+ T cells from blood, with Jurkat cell RNA spiked in. As for subset: FACS-sorted CD8+CD4-CCR7+CD45RA+ naive T cells. V gene TRBV19 combines with J gene TRBJ2-3, with D maybe TRBD1 (6 bases). The DNA for the CDR3 is TGTGCCAGTAGTTTTCGACAGGGCACAGATACGCAGTATTTT. Its protein is CASSFRQGTDTQYF. The full variable domain, rest sourced from reference TRBV19 and TRBJ2-3, is DGGITQSPKYLFRKEGQNVTLSCEQNLNHDAMYWYRQDPGQGLRLIYYSQIVNDFQKGDIAEGYSVSREKKESFPLTVTSAQKNPTAFYLCASSFRQGTDTQYFGPGTRLTVL.